This T cell receptor beta chain was sequenced in a study of blood T cell repertoires in COVID-19. The protocol was immunoSEQ multiplex PCR, while the TCRdb copy is restricted to in-frame clones and leaves out a portion. In the table there are 150,000 to 200,000 clones, about four fifths of which are singletons. CDR3 length: 15 amino acids. CDR1 and CDR2 (germline): LNHDA, SQIVND (reference sequence). V lost 4 bases, J lost 2 bases, and 12 bases lay in between. The receptor's source is a woman in her 70s with acute or convalescent COVID-19. The chain joins TRBV19 to TRBJ1-5; D not certain. Sequenced input: peripheral blood. This chain's CDR3 is CASSKENRGNQPQHF. In DNA, the CDR3 is TGTGCCAGTAGTAAGGAGAATCGGGGCAATCAGCCCCAGCATTTT.